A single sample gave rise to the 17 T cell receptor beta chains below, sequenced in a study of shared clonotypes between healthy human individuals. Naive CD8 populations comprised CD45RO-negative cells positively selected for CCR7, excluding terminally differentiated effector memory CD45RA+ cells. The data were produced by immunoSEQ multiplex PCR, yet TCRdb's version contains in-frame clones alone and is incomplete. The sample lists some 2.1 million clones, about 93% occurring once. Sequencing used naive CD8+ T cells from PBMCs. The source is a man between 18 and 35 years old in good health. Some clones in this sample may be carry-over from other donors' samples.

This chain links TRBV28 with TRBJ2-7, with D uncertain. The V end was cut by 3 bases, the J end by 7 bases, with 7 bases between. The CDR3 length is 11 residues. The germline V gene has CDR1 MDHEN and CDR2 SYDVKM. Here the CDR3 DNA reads TGTGCCAGCAGTTTTACTGAAGAGCAGTACTTC. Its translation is CASSFTEEQYF.

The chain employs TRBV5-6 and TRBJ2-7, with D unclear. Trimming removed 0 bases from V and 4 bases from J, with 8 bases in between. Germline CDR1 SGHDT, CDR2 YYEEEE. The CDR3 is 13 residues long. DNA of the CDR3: TGTGCCAGCAGCTTGGGAACAAAATACGAGCAGTACTTC. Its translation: CASSLGTKYEQYF. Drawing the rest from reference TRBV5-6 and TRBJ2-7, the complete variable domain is DAGVTQSPTHLIKTRGQQVTLRCSPKSGHDTVSWYQQALGQGPQFIFQYYEEEERQRGNFPDRFSGHQFPNYSSELNVNALLLGDSALYLCASSLGTKYEQYFGPGTRLTVT.

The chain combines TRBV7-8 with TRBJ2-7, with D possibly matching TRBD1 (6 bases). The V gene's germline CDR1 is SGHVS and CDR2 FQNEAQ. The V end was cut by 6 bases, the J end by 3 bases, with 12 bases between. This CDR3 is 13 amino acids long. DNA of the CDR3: TGTGCCAGCAGTCGTGACAGGCTCTACGAGCAGTACTTC. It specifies CASSRDRLYEQYF.

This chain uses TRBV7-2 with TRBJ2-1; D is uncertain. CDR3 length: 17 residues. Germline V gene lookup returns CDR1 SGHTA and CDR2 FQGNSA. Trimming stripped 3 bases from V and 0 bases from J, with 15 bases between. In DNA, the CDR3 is TGTGCCAGCAGCTTCCAAACAAGCGCGCACTCCTACAATGAGCAGTTCTTC. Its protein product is CASSFQTSAHSYNEQFF.

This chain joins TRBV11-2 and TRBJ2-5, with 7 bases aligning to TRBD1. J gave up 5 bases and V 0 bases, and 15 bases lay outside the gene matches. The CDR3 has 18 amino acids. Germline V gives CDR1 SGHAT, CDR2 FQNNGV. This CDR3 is CASSLDRDRSWDWETQYF. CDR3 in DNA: TGTGCCAGCAGCTTAGATCGGGACAGATCGTGGGATTGGGAGACCCAGTACTTC.

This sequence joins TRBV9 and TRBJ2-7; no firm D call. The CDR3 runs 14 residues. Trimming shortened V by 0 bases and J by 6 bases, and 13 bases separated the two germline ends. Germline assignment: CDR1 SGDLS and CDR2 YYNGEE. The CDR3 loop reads CASSVASTFSEQYF. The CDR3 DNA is TGTGCCAGCAGCGTAGCTTCGACGTTCTCCGAGCAGTACTTC.

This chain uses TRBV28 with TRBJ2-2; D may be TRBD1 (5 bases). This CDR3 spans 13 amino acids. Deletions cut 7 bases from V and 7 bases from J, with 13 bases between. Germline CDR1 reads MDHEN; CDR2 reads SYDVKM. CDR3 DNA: TGTGCCAGCACCATAAGGGGTAACGGGGAGCTGTTTTTT. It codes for CASTIRGNGELFF. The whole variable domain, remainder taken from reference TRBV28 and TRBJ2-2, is DVKVTQSSRYLVKRTGEKVFLECVQDMDHENMFWYRQDPGLGLRLIYFSYDVKMKEKGDIPEGYSVSREKKERFSLILESASTNQTSMYLCASTIRGNGELFFGEGSRLTVL.

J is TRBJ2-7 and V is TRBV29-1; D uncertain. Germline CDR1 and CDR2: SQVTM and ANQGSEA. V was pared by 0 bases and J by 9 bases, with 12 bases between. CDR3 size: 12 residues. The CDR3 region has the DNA TGCAGCGTTGAAGAGTCCGGGCTGGGGCAGTACTTC. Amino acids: CSVEESGLGQYF.

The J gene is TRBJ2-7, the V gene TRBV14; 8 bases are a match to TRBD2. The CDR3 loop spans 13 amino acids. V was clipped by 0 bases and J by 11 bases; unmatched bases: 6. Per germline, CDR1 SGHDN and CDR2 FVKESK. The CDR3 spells CASSQEVGREEYF. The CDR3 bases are TGTGCCAGCAGCCAAGAGGTAGGGCGGGAGGAGTACTTC.

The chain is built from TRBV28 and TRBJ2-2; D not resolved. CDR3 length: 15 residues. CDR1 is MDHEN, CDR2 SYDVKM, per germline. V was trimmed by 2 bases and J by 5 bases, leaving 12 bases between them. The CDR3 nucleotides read TGTGCCAGCAGTTTACTCGTAACCGTGACCGGGGAGCTGTTTTTT. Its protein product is CASSLLVTVTGELFF.

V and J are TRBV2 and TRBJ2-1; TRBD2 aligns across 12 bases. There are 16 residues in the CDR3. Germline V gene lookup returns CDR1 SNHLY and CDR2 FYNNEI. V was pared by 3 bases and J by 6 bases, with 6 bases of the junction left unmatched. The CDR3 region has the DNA TGTGCCAGCAGTGACGCCGGGACTAGCGGGTTCAATGAGCAGTTCTTC. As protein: CASSDAGTSGFNEQFF.

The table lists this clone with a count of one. This CDR3 is CAISEGGDGYTF. CDR3 bases: TGTGCCATCAGTGAGGGCGGGGACGGCTACACCTTC. The gene calls are TRBV10-3 and TRBJ1-2; TRBD1 might be the D (5 bases). The CDR3 totals 12 residues. V lost 2 bases and J lost 8, with 9 bases in between. Germline V gene data show CDR1 as ENHRY and CDR2 as SYGVKD.

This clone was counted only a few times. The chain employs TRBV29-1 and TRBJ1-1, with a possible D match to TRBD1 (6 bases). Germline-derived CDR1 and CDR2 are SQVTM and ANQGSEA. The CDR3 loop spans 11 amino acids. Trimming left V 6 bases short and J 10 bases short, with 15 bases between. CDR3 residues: CSVEEQQGAFF. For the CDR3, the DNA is TGCAGCGTGGAGGAACAACAGGGAGCTTTCTTT.

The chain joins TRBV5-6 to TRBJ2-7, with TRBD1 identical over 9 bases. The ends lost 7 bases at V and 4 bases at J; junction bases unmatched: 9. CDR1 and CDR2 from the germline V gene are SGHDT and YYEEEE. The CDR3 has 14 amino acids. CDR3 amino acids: CASASRDREYEQYF. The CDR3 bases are TGTGCCAGCGCTTCCCGGGACAGGGAGTACGAGCAGTACTTC.

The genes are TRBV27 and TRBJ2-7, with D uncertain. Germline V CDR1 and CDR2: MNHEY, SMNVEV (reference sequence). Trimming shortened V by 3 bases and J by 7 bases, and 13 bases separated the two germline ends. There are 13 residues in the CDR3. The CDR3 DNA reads TGTGCCAGCAGTTTTGAAAGGCTGCGGGAGCAGTACTTC. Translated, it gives CASSFERLREQYF.

The CDR3 region is CASSFFENGELFF. CDR3 sequence (DNA): TGTGCCAGCAGCTTCTTCGAGAACGGGGAGCTGTTTTTT. The chain couples TRBV27 to TRBJ2-2; unclear D gene. The germline gives CDR1 MNHEY, CDR2 SMNVEV (reference sequence). Trimming cost V 6 bases and J 7 bases, with 12 bases left between them. The CDR3 runs to 13 residues.

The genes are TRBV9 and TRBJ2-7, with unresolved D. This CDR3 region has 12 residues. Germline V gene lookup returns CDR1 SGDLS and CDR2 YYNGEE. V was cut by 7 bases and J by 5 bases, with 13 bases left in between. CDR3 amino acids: CASGPVGHEQYF. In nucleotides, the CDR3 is TGTGCCAGCGGGCCCGTTGGCCACGAGCAGTACTTC.